The 32 T cell receptor beta chains listed next were all sequenced from one sample in a study of shared clonotypes between healthy human individuals. Only CD45RO-negative cells positively selected for CCR7 counted as naive CD8 cells, so terminally differentiated effector memory CD45RA+ cells were excluded. Some clones are missing from TCRdb's copy, which holds only in-frame ones; the method was immunoSEQ multiplex PCR. Of millions of clones listed, 93% are singletons. Sequences were obtained from naive CD8+ T cells from PBMCs. The receptors originated from a young man in good health. Some clones in this sample may be carry-over from other donors' samples.

The chain has TRBV6-4 and TRBJ2-1; 8 bases are shared with TRBD2. Germline assignment: CDR1 MRHNA and CDR2 SNTAGT. Losses at the gene ends were 2 bases for V and 5 bases for J; bases not matched to a gene: 11. The CDR3 covers 17 residues. The CDR3 spells CASSDRASGPRNNEQFF. The CDR3 DNA reads TGTGCCAGCAGTGACCGGGCTAGCGGGCCCAGGAACAATGAGCAGTTCTTC.

The chain joins TRBV6-5 to TRBJ2-7; 7 positions agree with TRBD2. The CDR3 is made up of 15 amino acids. Germline values: CDR1 MNHEY, CDR2 SVGAGI. V lost 5 bases to trimming and J lost 4 bases; unmatched junction nucleotides: 11. As DNA, the CDR3 is TGTGCCAGCAGTCCTTTGACTAGCCCCCCTTACGAGCAGTACTTC. Its translation is CASSPLTSPPYEQYF.

This clone was picked up a small number of times. The chain employs TRBV7-9 and TRBJ2-2, with 10 bases matching TRBD1. The CDR3 has 15 residues. Germline lookup yields CDR1 SEHNR and CDR2 FQNEAQ (reference sequence). With V trimmed by 10 bases and J by 3 bases, 8 bases remained unmatched. The CDR3 is CAINSGTGDTGELFF. Written as DNA, the CDR3 is TGTGCCATCAACTCCGGGACAGGGGACACCGGGGAGCTGTTTTTT.

This clone was detected once. The chain links TRBV25-1 to TRBJ2-7, with D perhaps matching TRBD1 (5 bases). This CDR3 is built from 16 residues. Germline V CDR1 and CDR2: MGHDK, SYGVNS. Trimming took off 1 base at V and 2 bases at J, with 15 bases between the two ends. CDR3 residues: CASSESRAGIPYEQYF. DNA for the CDR3: TGTGCCAGCAGTGAATCCCGAGCAGGGATTCCCTACGAGCAGTACTTC.

This clone was recorded once. The chain has TRBV7-2 and TRBJ2-7, with 7 bases matching TRBD1. The CDR3 is made up of 16 amino acids. Unmatched junction bases numbered 10, after V lost 4 bases and J lost 1 base. Germline assignment: CDR1 SGHTA and CDR2 FQGNSA. The CDR3 coding sequence is TGTGCCAGCAGCTCACGCCCAGGACAGGAGTCCTACGAGCAGTACTTC. Residues: CASSSRPGQESYEQYF.

As concerns this clone: Different DNA sequences within this sample yield the same CDR3. The genes are TRBV11-2 and TRBJ2-7; 10 bases map to TRBD1. The CDR3 contains 13 residues. The ends lost 4 bases at V and 3 bases at J; junction bases unmatched: 0. Per germline, CDR1 SGHAT and CDR2 FQNNGV. The CDR3 reads CASSWDRGYEQYF. In DNA, the CDR3 is TGTGCCAGCAGCTGGGACAGGGGCTACGAGCAGTACTTC.

The rearrangement links TRBV15 to TRBJ1-5; 9 nucleotides align to TRBD1. The CDR3 extends over 15 amino acids. Losses at the gene ends were 1 base for V and 9 bases for J; bases not matched to a gene: 7. CDR1 is LNHNV and CDR2 is YYDKDF in the germline V gene (reference sequence). Here the CDR3 reads CATSRAGQGYRPQHF. The CDR3 DNA is TGTGCCACCAGCAGAGCAGGACAGGGGTATCGGCCCCAGCATTTT.

The chain links TRBV28 to TRBJ1-5; D is undetermined. Germline loops: CDR1 MDHEN, CDR2 SYDVKM. The CDR3 spans 14 residues. The V gene lost 3 bases and the J gene lost 3 bases, with 9 bases spanning the gap. Written as DNA, the CDR3 is TGTGCCAGCAGTTTCATCGGGGACAATCAGCCCCAGCATTTT. Its protein product is CASSFIGDNQPQHF.

The chain couples TRBV13 to TRBJ1-4, with D perhaps TRBD1 (5 bases). The germline V gene has CDR1 PRHDT and CDR2 FYEKMQ (reference sequence). The CDR3 length is 14 residues. The germline V and J ends were trimmed by 5 bases and 5 bases, with 12 bases remaining between them. The CDR3 coding sequence is TGTGCCAGCAGCCCGGTAGCAGGGAATGAAAAACTGTTTTTT. It yields the protein CASSPVAGNEKLFF.

The chain couples TRBV12-5 to TRBJ2-1; D is possibly TRBD1 (5 bases). Germline CDR1 and CDR2: LGHNT and FRNRAP. The CDR3 totals 15 residues. Trimming left V 3 bases short and J 0 bases short, with 9 bases between. This CDR3 reads CASGLMGLSYNEQFF. The CDR3 DNA reads as TGTGCTAGTGGTTTAATGGGGCTCTCCTACAATGAGCAGTTCTTC.

The V and J genes are TRBV7-9 and TRBJ1-1; possibly TRBD1 for D (6 bases). The CDR3 extends over 15 amino acids. V was pared by 0 bases and J by 0 bases, with 8 bases between. Germline CDR1 is SEHNR and CDR2 is FQNEAQ (reference sequence). The CDR3 sequence is CASSLARTVNTEAFF. The CDR3 region has the DNA TGTGCCAGCAGCTTAGCTCGGACAGTGAACACTGAAGCTTTCTTT.

The CDR3 region is CASRQEGQGARGYTF. The DNA of the CDR3 is TGTGCCAGCAGACAAGAAGGGCAGGGGGCACGGGGCTACACCTTC. The rearrangement links TRBV27 to TRBJ1-2; 8 bases are a match to TRBD1. The J segment lost 8 bases and the V segment lost 6 bases, leaving 14 bases of the junction unmatched. This CDR3 spans 15 amino acids. The germline gives CDR1 MNHEY, CDR2 SMNVEV (reference sequence).

The chain joins TRBV7-6 to TRBJ1-3; no firm D call. Trimming removed 6 bases from V and 2 bases from J, with 8 bases in between. In germline, CDR1 is SGHVS, CDR2 FNYEAQ. CDR3 size: 13 residues. CDR3: CASRKIAGNTIYF. DNA of the CDR3: TGTGCCAGCAGGAAGATAGCTGGAAACACCATATATTTT.

Only one count was recorded for this clone. The chain uses TRBV10-3 and TRBJ2-1, with 12 nucleotides matching TRBD2. The CDR3 totals 18 residues. The germline CDR1 and CDR2 sequences are ENHRY and SYGVKD. V lost 3 bases, J lost 3 bases, and 9 bases stayed unmatched. In DNA, the CDR3 is TGTGCCATCAGTGATATGGGCACTAGCGGGAGGCTCTACAATGAGCAGTTCTTC. Protein sequence: CAISDMGTSGRLYNEQFF.

V usage is TRBV7-9 and J usage is TRBJ2-3, with D maybe TRBD1 (6 bases). Germline assignment: CDR1 SEHNR and CDR2 FQNEAQ (reference sequence). The V and J ends lost 4 bases and 6 bases respectively, with 17 bases between them. This CDR3 is 15 amino acids long. CDR3 sequence: CASSSGQLSGDTQYF. The CDR3 region has the DNA TGTGCCAGCAGCTCCGGACAGCTCTCGGGGGATACGCAGTATTTT.

V gene TRBV14 combines with J gene TRBJ1-1; 9 bases agree with TRBD1. The V gene's germline CDR1 is SGHDN and CDR2 FVKESK. The CDR3 totals 16 residues. The V segment lost 4 bases and the J segment 0 bases; nucleotides outside the gene matches: 6. This chain's CDR3 is CASSPYRTGVNTEAFF. The CDR3 DNA reads TGTGCCAGCAGCCCGTACCGGACAGGGGTGAACACTGAAGCTTTCTTT.

CDR3 nucleotide sequence: TGTGCCAGTAGTGGGTCCTACCGCACGGGCACTGAAGCTTTCTTT. This gives the protein CASSGSYRTGTEAFF. This chain uses TRBV19 with TRBJ1-1; D gene uncertain. The germline CDR1 and CDR2 sequences are LNHDA and SQIVND (reference sequence). CDR3 length: 15 residues. V dropped 5 bases and J dropped 4 bases, with 17 bases sitting between them.

With regard to this clone: Other nucleotide sequences in the sample specify the same CDR3. V and J are TRBV7-3 and TRBJ2-1; D ambiguous. Trimming shortened V by 1 base and J by 5 bases, and 6 bases separated the two germline ends. The CDR3 has 13 residues. Germline V gene sequence: CDR1 SGHTA, CDR2 FQGTGA. CDR3 amino acids: CASSLIGDNEQFF. CDR3 DNA sequence: TGTGCCAGCAGCTTAATTGGTGACAATGAGCAGTTCTTC.

This clone came up once. The V and J genes are TRBV11-2 and TRBJ2-7; D is unresolved. The CDR3 sequence is 14 residues long. The V end was cut by 1 base, the J end by 4 bases, with 11 bases between. CDR1 and CDR2 (germline): SGHAT, FQNNGV. The CDR3 nucleotides are TGTGCCAGCAGCTTAGGCCCCTCTTCGTACGAGCAGTACTTC. Translation gives CASSLGPSSYEQYF.

With respect to this clone: This CDR3 is also generated by other DNA sequences in the sample. This chain uses TRBV6-5 with TRBJ2-7, with D perhaps matching TRBD1 (6 bases). The CDR3 spans 14 residues. V dropped 2 bases and J dropped 4 bases, with 12 bases sitting between them. The V gene's germline CDR1 is MNHEY and CDR2 SVGAGI. The chain's CDR3 is CASSYGEGGYEQYF. The CDR3 coding sequence is TGTGCCAGCAGTTACGGTGAAGGGGGATACGAGCAGTACTTC.

A remark on this clone: The sample holds other DNA sequences that translate to the same CDR3. The CDR3 loop is CASSPGGYTEAFF. CDR3 DNA: TGTGCCAGCAGTCCCGGGGGATATACTGAAGCTTTCTTT. This chain connects TRBV6-5 to TRBJ1-1, with D possibly being TRBD1 (5 bases). V lost 5 bases and J lost 5, with 12 bases in between. From germline, CDR1 is MNHEY and CDR2 SVGAGI. This CDR3 comprises 13 residues.

The chain combines TRBV18 with TRBJ1-3, with 8 bases that match TRBD1. Per germline, CDR1 KGHSH and CDR2 LQKENI. The junction had 24 bases not matched to a gene; V was cut back by 2 bases and J by 0 bases. The CDR3 is 23 amino acids. This CDR3 reads CASSPGTGAASINPSHSGNTIYF. In DNA form, the CDR3 reads TGTGCCAGCTCACCAGGGACAGGCGCAGCCAGTATCAACCCATCACACTCTGGAAACACCATATATTTT.

CDR3 sequence reads: CASSQEGQGWEDTQYF. The CDR3, as DNA: TGCGCCAGCAGCCAAGAGGGGCAGGGCTGGGAAGATACGCAGTATTTT. The chain is built from TRBV4-1 and TRBJ2-3; weak D call: TRBD1 (5 bases). CDR1 is MGHRA and CDR2 is YSYEKL in the germline V gene. The CDR3 extends over 16 amino acids. V was clipped by 0 bases and J by 5 bases, with 15 bases between them.

The chain couples TRBV11-2 to TRBJ1-6; D not resolved. This CDR3 has 15 residues. Germline V gene sequence: CDR1 SGHAT, CDR2 FQNNGV. V gave up 0 bases and J gave up 11 bases, with 14 bases separating them. CDR3: CASSLEGDLAPPLHF. The CDR3 DNA reads as TGTGCCAGCAGCTTAGAGGGTGACCTCGCGCCACCCCTCCACTTT.

This clone was observed once. This sequence joins TRBV6-1 and TRBJ2-7; D unclear. Deletions cut 2 bases from V and 6 bases from J, with 14 bases between. The CDR3 runs 14 residues. Germline V gene lookup returns CDR1 MNHNS and CDR2 SASEGT. CDR3: CASSELSPPGEQYF. The CDR3 bases are TGTGCCAGCAGTGAATTAAGTCCTCCGGGCGAGCAGTACTTC.

The chain recombines TRBV7-8 with TRBJ2-3; D unclear. The germline V gene has CDR1 SGHVS and CDR2 FQNEAQ. V was trimmed by 1 base and J by 0 bases, leaving 5 bases between them. This CDR3 comprises 14 residues. CDR3 nucleotides: TGTGCCAGCAGCTTAGAGCTCAGCACAGATACGCAGTATTTT. Translated: CASSLELSTDTQYF.

The chain carries TRBV4-2 and TRBJ2-7; 7 bases align to TRBD1. The J segment lost 4 bases and the V segment lost 1 base, leaving 7 bases of the junction unmatched. The CDR3 is made up of 15 amino acids. Germline V gives CDR1 LGHNA, CDR2 YNFKEQ. CDR3 amino acids: CASSQAGDSSYEQYF. The CDR3 nucleotides read TGTGCCAGCAGCCAAGCAGGGGACAGTAGTTACGAGCAGTACTTC.

The CDR3 loop reads CASSYRQDNQPQHF. The CDR3 bases are TGTGCCAGCAGTTACCGACAGGATAATCAGCCCCAGCATTTT. The chain employs TRBV27 and TRBJ1-5; tentative D call: TRBD1 (6 bases). The V and J ends lost 4 bases and 4 bases respectively, with 11 bases between them. Germline V gives CDR1 MNHEY, CDR2 SMNVEV (reference sequence). CDR3 size: 14 residues.

As DNA, the CDR3 is TGTGCCAGCAGCCCGATCAAGGGCCAGCAGTACTTC. It codes for CASSPIKGQQYF. V usage is TRBV11-2 and J usage is TRBJ2-7; no clear D. Germline CDR1 is SGHAT and CDR2 is FQNNGV. The CDR3 is 12 amino acids. Trimming pared 5 bases from V and 8 bases from J, leaving 13 bases between. Full variable domain (outside the CDR3, taken from reference TRBV11-2 and TRBJ2-7): EAGVAQSPRYKIIEKRQSVAFWCNPISGHATLYWYQQILGQGPKLLIQFQNNGVVDDSQLPKDRFSAERLKGVDSTLKIQPAKLEDSAVYLCASSPIKGQQYFGPGTRLTVT.

The chain couples TRBV7-9 to TRBJ1-3; the D gene is possibly TRBD1 (6 bases). The CDR3 runs 16 residues. Germline values: CDR1 SEHNR, CDR2 FQNEAQ (reference sequence). The V gene lost 5 bases and the J gene lost 0 bases, with 14 bases spanning the gap. Here the CDR3 reads CASSPRGEFSGNTIYF. The CDR3 nucleotides read TGTGCCAGCAGCCCGAGGGGGGAGTTCTCTGGAAACACCATATATTTT.

The chain uses TRBV4-3 and TRBJ1-3; 9 bases fit TRBD1. V trimming: 4 bases; J trimming: 3 bases; junction bases outside the gene matches: 4. The CDR3 is made up of 15 amino acids. Germline V gene data show CDR1 as LGHNA and CDR2 as YSLEER. The CDR3 here is CASSRTTGGGNTIYF. CDR3 nucleotides: TGCGCCAGCAGCCGTACGACAGGGGGTGGAAACACCATATATTTT.

The chain is built from TRBV11-2 and TRBJ2-5; 14 bases agree with TRBD2. The length of the CDR3 is 18 residues. The germline V gene encodes CDR1 SGHAT and CDR2 FQNNGV. V shed 5 bases, J shed 2 bases, and the junction held 10 bases outside the gene matches. The CDR3 spells CASSTRLAGGPNQETQYF. The CDR3 DNA reads as TGTGCCAGCAGCACACGACTAGCGGGAGGGCCTAATCAAGAGACCCAGTACTTC.